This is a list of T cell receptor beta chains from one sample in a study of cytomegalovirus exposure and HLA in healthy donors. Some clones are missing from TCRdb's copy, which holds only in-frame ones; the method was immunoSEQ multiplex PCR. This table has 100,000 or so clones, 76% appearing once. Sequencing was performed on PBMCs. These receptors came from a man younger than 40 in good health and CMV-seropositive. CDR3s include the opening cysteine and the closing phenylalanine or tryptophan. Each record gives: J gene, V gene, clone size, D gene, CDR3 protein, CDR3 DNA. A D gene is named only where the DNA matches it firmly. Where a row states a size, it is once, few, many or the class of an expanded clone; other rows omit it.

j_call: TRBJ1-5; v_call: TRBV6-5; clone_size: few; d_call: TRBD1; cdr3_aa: CASSYSLQGNQPQHF; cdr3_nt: TGTGCCAGCAGTTACTCATTACAGGGGAATCAGCCCCAGCATTTT
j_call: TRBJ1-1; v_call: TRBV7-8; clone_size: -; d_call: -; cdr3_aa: CASSFVNTEAFF; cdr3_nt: TGTGCCAGCAGCTTCGTAAACACTGAAGCTTTCTTT
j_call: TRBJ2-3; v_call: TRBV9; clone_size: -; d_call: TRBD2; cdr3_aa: CASSVGVAGGVDTQYF; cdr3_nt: TGTGCCAGCAGCGTAGGAGTAGCGGGAGGGGTAGATACGCAGTATTTT
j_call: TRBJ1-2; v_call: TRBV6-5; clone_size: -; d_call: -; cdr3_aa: CASSYSYLGGYTF; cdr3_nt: TGTGCCAGCAGTTACTCCTACCTGGGCGGCTACACCTTC
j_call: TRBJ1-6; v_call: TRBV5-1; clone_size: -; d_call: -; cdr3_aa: CASSLDGAYNSPLHF; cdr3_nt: TGCGCCAGCAGCTTGGACGGAGCATATAATTCACCCCTCCACTTT
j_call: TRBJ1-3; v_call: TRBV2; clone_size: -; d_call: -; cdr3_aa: CASTLGAGNTIYF; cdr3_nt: TGTGCCAGCACCCTGGGCGCTGGAAACACCATATATTTT
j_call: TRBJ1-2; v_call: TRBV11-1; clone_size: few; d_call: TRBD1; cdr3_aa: CASSPSQGARDGYTF; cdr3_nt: TGTGCCAGCAGCCCCTCGCAGGGGGCGCGGGATGGCTACACCTTC
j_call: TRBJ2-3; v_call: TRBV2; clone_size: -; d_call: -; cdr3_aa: CASTGSTDTQYF; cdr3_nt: TGTGCCAGCACAGGGAGCACAGATACGCAGTATTTT
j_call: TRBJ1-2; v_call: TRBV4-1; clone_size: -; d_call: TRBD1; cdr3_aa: CASSLAFTGGGGYTF; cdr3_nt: TGCGCCAGCAGCCTGGCCTTCACAGGGGGCGGTGGCTACACCTTC
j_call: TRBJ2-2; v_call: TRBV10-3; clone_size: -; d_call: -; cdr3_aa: CAISERDTKRRLFF; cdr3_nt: TGTGCCATCAGTGAGCGGGACACAAAACGGAGGCTGTTTTTT
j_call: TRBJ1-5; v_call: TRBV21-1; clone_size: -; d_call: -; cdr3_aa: CATGRGNQPQHF; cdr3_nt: TGTGCCACAGGGAGGGGCAATCAGCCCCAGCATTTT
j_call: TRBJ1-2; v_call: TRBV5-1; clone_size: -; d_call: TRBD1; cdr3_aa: CASSAGQGAYGYTF; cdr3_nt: TGCGCCAGCAGCGCGGGCCAGGGGGCCTATGGCTACACCTTC
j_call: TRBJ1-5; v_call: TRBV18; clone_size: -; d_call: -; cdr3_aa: CASSEITGPQHF; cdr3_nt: TGTGCCAGCTCAGAAATTACAGGGCCCCAGCATTTT